One and the same sample provided the 20 T cell receptor beta chains below, sequenced in a study of hypomethylating agent response in myelodysplastic syndrome. Generated by immunoSEQ multiplex PCR, the TCRdb table keeps only in-frame clones and is missing some. The sample shows roughly 5,400 clones, about nine tenths of them seen only once. The material was bone marrow, obtained before or after starting hypomethylating agent treatment for myelodysplastic syndrome (not recorded which). The receptors stem from a human donor with myelodysplastic syndrome.

The V and J genes are TRBV5-4 and TRBJ2-1; D is unclear. Looked up from germline, CDR1 is SGHNT and CDR2 is YYREEE (reference sequence). Trimming removed 4 bases from V and 7 bases from J, with 6 bases in between. This CDR3 has 11 amino acids. CDR3 residues: CASSRWNEQFF. The CDR3 DNA is TGTGCCAGCAGCCGATGGAATGAGCAGTTCTTC.

This rearrangement joins TRBV6-1 to TRBJ1-4; TRBD1 is a possible D gene (5 bases). This CDR3 is 14 amino acids long. V gave up 0 bases and J gave up 6 bases, with 8 bases separating them. From germline, CDR1 is MNHNS and CDR2 SASEGT. The CDR3 DNA follows: TGTGCCAGCAGTGAAGCGGGGGACTATGAAAAACTGTTTTTT. Its translation is CASSEAGDYEKLFF.

The chain employs TRBV6-6 and TRBJ2-7, with unresolved D. This CDR3 is built from 13 residues. Trimming took 2 bases from V and 3 from J, leaving 8 bases between them. Germline values: CDR1 MNHNY, CDR2 SVGAGI (reference sequence). This chain's CDR3 is CASSYGQHYEQYF. CDR3 in DNA: TGTGCCAGCAGTTACGGGCAGCACTACGAGCAGTACTTC.

This chain uses TRBV5-1 with TRBJ2-7; TRBD2 might be the D (6 bases). Trimming left V 2 bases short and J 4 bases short, with 19 bases between. CDR1 SGHRS and CDR2 YFSETQ come from the germline V gene. The CDR3 has 16 residues. In nucleotides, the CDR3 is TGCGCCAGCAGCTTAGTTCTAGCGCAGCCTATTTACGAGCAGTACTTC. The encoded protein is CASSLVLAQPIYEQYF.

This sequence joins TRBV19 and TRBJ1-2; 7 nucleotides agree with TRBD1. Germline CDR1 and CDR2: LNHDA and SQIVND (reference sequence). After removal of 2 bases from V and 7 bases from J, the junction contained 7 bases not matched to a gene. The CDR3 extends over 14 amino acids. CDR3 DNA: TGTGCCAGTAGTATAAAGGCAGGGGGAATTGGCTACACCTTC. Its translation: CASSIKAGGIGYTF. The variable domain in full, completed from reference TRBV19 and TRBJ1-2, reads DGGITQSPKYLFRKEGQNVTLSCEQNLNHDAMYWYRQDPGQGLRLIYYSQIVNDFQKGDIAEGYSVSREKKESFPLTVTSAQKNPTAFYLCASSIKAGGIGYTFGSGTRLTVV.

This chain joins TRBV5-1 and TRBJ2-7, with a tentative D call TRBD2 (5 bases). Germline CDR1 SGHRS, CDR2 YFSETQ. The CDR3 sequence is 16 residues long. V was pared by 0 bases and J by 4 bases, with 17 bases between. The CDR3 reads CASSLGPGRGGYEQYF. The CDR3 DNA reads as TGCGCCAGCAGCTTGGGGCCGGGCCGCGGAGGATACGAGCAGTACTTC.

The genes are TRBV6-1 and TRBJ2-7, with TRBD2 identical over 8 bases. CDR1 and CDR2 from the germline V gene are MNHNS and SASEGT. This CDR3 spans 14 amino acids. J gave up 6 bases and V 5 bases, and 9 bases lay outside the gene matches. DNA for the CDR3: TGTGCCAGCAGTAGACGGGGGGGGGCTCGCGAGCAGTACTTC. Translated, it gives CASSRRGGAREQYF.

This sequence joins TRBV5-4 and TRBJ1-2; D gene unclear. There are 16 residues in the CDR3. Trimming pared 3 bases from V and 0 bases from J, leaving 15 bases between. The V gene's germline CDR1 is SGHNT and CDR2 YYREEE (reference sequence). The CDR3 sequence is CASSSSPDAANYGYTF. CDR3 nucleotide sequence: TGTGCCAGCAGCTCTTCGCCGGACGCCGCTAACTATGGCTACACCTTC. The whole variable domain, remainder taken from reference TRBV5-4 and TRBJ1-2, is ETGVTQSPTHLIKTRGQQVTLRCSSQSGHNTVSWYQQALGQGPQFIFQYYREEENGRGNFPPRFSGLQFPNYSSELNVNALELDDSALYLCASSSSPDAANYGYTFGSGTRLTVV.

The CDR3 bases are TGCGCCAGCAGCCCCGGGACTCCGGGTTTCGGGGAGCTGTTTTTT. Its protein is CASSPGTPGFGELFF. This chain connects TRBV5-1 to TRBJ2-2, with D maybe TRBD2 (6 bases). Between the trimmed V and J ends, which lost 4 bases and 7 bases, there was a span of 17 bases. The CDR3 totals 15 residues. The V gene's germline CDR1 is SGHRS and CDR2 YFSETQ.

This rearrangement joins TRBV6-4 to TRBJ2-2; D gene uncertain. The CDR3 has 15 amino acids. V was pared by 6 bases and J by 4 bases, with 15 bases between. Germline CDR1 is MRHNA and CDR2 is SNTAGT. The CDR3 sequence: CASSEDWSRTGELFF. DNA of the CDR3: TGTGCCAGCAGCGAAGACTGGTCGCGCACCGGGGAGCTGTTTTTT.

V is TRBV7-8 and J is TRBJ2-5; TRBD1 matches 8 bases. Germline-derived CDR1 and CDR2 are SGHVS and FQNEAQ. This CDR3 spans 16 amino acids. With 5 bases clipped from V and 6 bases from J, the junction kept 14 bases outside the gene matches. CDR3 sequence reads: CASSASTGALRQTQYF. CDR3 nucleotide sequence: TGTGCCAGCAGCGCCTCGACAGGGGCCCTAAGACAGACCCAGTACTTC.

The V gene is TRBV19, the J gene TRBJ1-1; maybe TRBD1 (6 bases). CDR1 is LNHDA, CDR2 SQIVND, per germline (reference sequence). V lost 6 bases to trimming and J lost 6 bases, with 20 bases between them. The CDR3 is 15 amino acids. The CDR3 sequence: CASRMGAQGGSEAFF. The CDR3 bases are TGTGCCAGTAGAATGGGGGCACAGGGAGGGTCTGAAGCTTTCTTT. Drawing the rest from reference TRBV19 and TRBJ1-1, the complete variable domain is DGGITQSPKYLFRKEGQNVTLSCEQNLNHDAMYWYRQDPGQGLRLIYYSQIVNDFQKGDIAEGYSVSREKKESFPLTVTSAQKNPTAFYLCASRMGAQGGSEAFFGQGTRLTVV.

This clone was detected once. J is TRBJ1-5 and V is TRBV30; D is unclear. CDR1 GTSNPN and CDR2 SVGIG come from the germline V gene (reference sequence). The CDR3 runs to 12 residues. Trimming cost V 2 bases and J 9 bases, with 11 bases left between them. In DNA form, the CDR3 reads TGTGCCTGGAGTCTTATGGAGGGGCCCCAGCATTTT. Its protein is CAWSLMEGPQHF.

This chain joins TRBV5-1 and TRBJ2-7, with 10 positions matching TRBD2. Unmatched junction bases numbered 5, after V lost 4 bases and J lost 10 bases. Per the germline V gene, CDR1 is SGHRS and CDR2 is YFSETQ. The CDR3 is 12 residues long. The CDR3 protein is CASSQGTSAQYF. The CDR3 coding sequence is TGCGCCAGCAGCCAAGGGACTAGCGCTCAGTACTTC.

The V and J genes are TRBV15 and TRBJ2-2; a possible D gene is TRBD2 (5 bases). This CDR3 contains 18 residues. Per germline, CDR1 LNHNV and CDR2 YYDKDF (reference sequence). V was trimmed by 0 bases and J by 6 bases, leaving 20 bases between them. Here the CDR3 DNA reads TGTGCCACCAGCAGAGATCGGTCCGACGGGGTAATTGCCGGGGAGCTGTTTTTT. As protein: CATSRDRSDGVIAGELFF.

Comments on this clone: The junction does not match germline at one end; this may be a read error. The chain has TRBV5-1 and TRBJ2-5, with D maybe TRBD1 (5 bases). The CDR3 has 14 residues. The germline gives CDR1 SGHRS, CDR2 YFSETQ. CDR3 amino acids: CASRLGQGRETQYF. The CDR3 DNA reads TGCGCCAGCAGGTTGGGCCAGGGTAGGGAGACCCAGTACTTC.

This clone has only one observation. The V and J genes are TRBV11-2 and TRBJ2-1; D call uncertain. Trimming removed 6 bases from V and 0 bases from J, with 9 bases in between. Germline V CDR1 and CDR2: SGHAT, FQNNGV. This CDR3 is built from 14 residues. CDR3 nucleotide sequence: TGTGCCAGCAGGGTCGTTAGCTCCTACAATGAGCAGTTCTTC. This translates into CASRVVSSYNEQFF.

V and J are TRBV28 and TRBJ2-2; D possibly corresponds to TRBD2 (6 bases). The CDR3 totals 18 residues. Trimming removed 3 bases at V and 6 bases at J, with 23 bases between. Germline loops: CDR1 MDHEN, CDR2 SYDVKM. CDR3 loop: CASSFSPPGRWGAGELFF. In DNA form, the CDR3 reads TGTGCCAGCAGTTTCTCCCCTCCTGGCCGATGGGGGGCCGGGGAGCTGTTTTTT.

The chain employs TRBV6-6 and TRBJ2-7; 8 bases are a match to TRBD1. The CDR3 length is 15 residues. Germline V lookup: CDR1 MNHNY, CDR2 SVGAGI (reference sequence). V trimming: 5 bases; J trimming: 2 bases; junction bases outside the gene matches: 8. The chain's CDR3 is CASSPYGQGTYEQYV. The CDR3 DNA sequence: TGTGCCAGCAGTCCCTACGGACAGGGAACCTACGAGCAGTACGTC.

This chain links TRBV19 with TRBJ2-7; D not resolved. The CDR3 totals 15 residues. Trimming pared 5 bases from V and 2 bases from J, leaving 16 bases between. Germline V gene sequence: CDR1 LNHDA, CDR2 SQIVND (reference sequence). DNA for the CDR3: TGTGCCAGTAGTTGGGTGGGAAGGTCGACCTACGAGCAGTACTTC. Its protein product is CASSWVGRSTYEQYF.